The entry below describes one T cell receptor beta chain. Germline CDR1 reads SGHRS; CDR2 reads YFSETQ. The CDR3 extends over 15 amino acids. The V and J ends lost 1 base and 5 bases, in that order; junction bases with no gene match: 6. This sample was included in a study of blood T cell repertoires in COVID-19. Study processing details: Reference gene primer amplification gave estimated nucleated cell counts. The assay was immunoSEQ multiplex PCR, and TCRdb's table has in-frame clones only and misses some. V, J and clone size are those of that table, while D and trimming were read from the DNA. The sample lists 200,000 to 250,000 clones, around 87% occurring once.

This chain links TRBV5-1 with TRBJ2-3, with 8 bases fitting TRBD2. The TCR comes from a woman in her thirties who had recovered from COVID-19. Sequencing was performed on peripheral blood. The CDR3 DNA sequence: TGCGCCAGCAGCTTGAATGTAGCGGGGAAAGATACGCAGTATTTT. Translated: CASSLNVAGKDTQYF.